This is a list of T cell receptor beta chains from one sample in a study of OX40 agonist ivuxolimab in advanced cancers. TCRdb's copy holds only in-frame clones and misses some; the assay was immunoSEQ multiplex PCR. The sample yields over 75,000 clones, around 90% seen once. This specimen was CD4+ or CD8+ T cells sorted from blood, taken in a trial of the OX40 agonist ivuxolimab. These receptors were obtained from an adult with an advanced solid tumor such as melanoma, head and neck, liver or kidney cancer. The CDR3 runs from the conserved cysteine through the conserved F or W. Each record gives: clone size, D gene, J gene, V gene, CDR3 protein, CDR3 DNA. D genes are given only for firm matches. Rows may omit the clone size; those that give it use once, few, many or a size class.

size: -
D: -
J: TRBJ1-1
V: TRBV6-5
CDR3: CASSYGGSTEAFF
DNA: TGTGCCAGCAGTTACGGAGGGAGCACTGAAGCTTTCTTT

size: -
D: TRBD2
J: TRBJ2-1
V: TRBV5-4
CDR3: CASSYAGTSGYNEQFF
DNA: TGTGCCAGCAGCTACGCCGGGACTAGCGGCTACAATGAGCAGTTCTTC

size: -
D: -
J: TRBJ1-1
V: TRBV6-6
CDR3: CASSLGQPGTEAFF
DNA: TGTGCCAGCAGTTTAGGACAGCCCGGCACTGAAGCTTTCTTT

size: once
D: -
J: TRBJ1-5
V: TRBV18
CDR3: CASSPPGQPQHF
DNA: TGTGCCAGCTCACCACCCGGCCAGCCCCAGCATTTT

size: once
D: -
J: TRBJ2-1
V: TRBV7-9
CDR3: CAAAGRTDYNEQFF
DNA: TGTGCCGCCGCTGGCCGGACAGATTACAATGAGCAGTTCTTC

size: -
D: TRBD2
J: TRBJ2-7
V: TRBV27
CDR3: CASSSAGESYEQYF
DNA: TGTGCCAGCAGTTCAGCGGGGGAGTCCTACGAGCAGTACTTC

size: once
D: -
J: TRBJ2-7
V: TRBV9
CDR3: CASSVSVTGSYEQYF
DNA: TGTGCCAGCAGCGTATCAGTGACAGGCTCCTACGAGCAGTACTTC

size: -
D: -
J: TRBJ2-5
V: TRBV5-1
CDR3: CASSLPGNQETQYF
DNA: TGCGCCAGCAGCTTGCCCGGAAATCAAGAGACCCAGTACTTC

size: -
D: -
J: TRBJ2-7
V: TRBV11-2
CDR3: CASSLGAGTYEQYF
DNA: TGTGCCAGCAGCTTAGGCGCAGGGACCTACGAGCAGTACTTC

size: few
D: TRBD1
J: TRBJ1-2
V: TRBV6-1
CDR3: CASCWTGSYGYTF
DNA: TGTGCCAGCTGCTGGACAGGGAGCTATGGCTACACCTTC

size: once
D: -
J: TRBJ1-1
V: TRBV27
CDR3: CASTPLGRDTEAFF
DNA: TGTGCCAGCACCCCCCTCGGCAGGGACACTGAAGCTTTCTTT

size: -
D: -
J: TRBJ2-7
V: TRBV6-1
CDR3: CASSESSYEQYF
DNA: TGTGCCAGCAGTGAAAGTAGTTACGAGCAGTACTTC

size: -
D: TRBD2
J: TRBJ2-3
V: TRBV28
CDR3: CASSLYASGSDTQYF
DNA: TGTGCCAGCAGTTTATATGCTAGCGGGAGTGATACGCAGTATTTT

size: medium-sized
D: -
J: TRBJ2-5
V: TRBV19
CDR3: CASRVAEGLLETQYF
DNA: TGTGCCAGTAGGGTAGCGGAGGGTTTATTAGAGACCCAGTACTTC

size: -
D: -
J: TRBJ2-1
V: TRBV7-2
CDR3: CASSPPGEQFF
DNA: TGTGCCAGCAGCCCCCCGGGAGAGCAGTTCTTC

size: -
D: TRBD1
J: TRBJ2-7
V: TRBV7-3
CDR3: CASSPNQGVEQYF
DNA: TGTGCCAGCAGCCCTAACCAGGGGGTCGAGCAGTACTTC

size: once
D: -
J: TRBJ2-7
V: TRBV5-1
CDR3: CASSGGPDLEQYF
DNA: TGCGCCAGCAGCGGGGGGCCCGACCTCGAGCAGTACTTC

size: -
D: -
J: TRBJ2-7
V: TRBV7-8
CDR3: CASTPHVGGEQYF
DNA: TGTGCCAGCACCCCCCATGTAGGGGGCGAGCAGTACTTC

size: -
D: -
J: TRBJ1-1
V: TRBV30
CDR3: CAWSVLGNTEAFF
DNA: TGTGCCTGGTCCGTCCTAGGGAACACTGAAGCTTTCTTT

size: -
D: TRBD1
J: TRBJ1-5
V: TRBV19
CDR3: CASSPRTGDQPQHF
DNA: TGTGCCAGTAGTCCCCGGACAGGCGATCAGCCCCAGCATTTT

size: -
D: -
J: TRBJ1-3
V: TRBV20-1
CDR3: CSAPVGNTIYF
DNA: TGCAGTGCTCCGGTGGGAAACACCATATATTTT

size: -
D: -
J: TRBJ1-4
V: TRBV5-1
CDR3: CASKQSTTNEKLFF
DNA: TGCGCCAGCAAACAGTCCACAACTAATGAAAAACTGTTTTTT

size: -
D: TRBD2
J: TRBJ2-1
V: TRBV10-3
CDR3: CAIEASGSYNEQFF
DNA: TGTGCCATCGAAGCTAGCGGGAGTTACAATGAGCAGTTCTTC

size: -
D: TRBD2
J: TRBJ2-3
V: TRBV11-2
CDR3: CASSPRGVGGITDTQYF
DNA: TGTGCCAGCAGCCCCCGGGGCGTGGGAGGGATCACAGATACGCAGTATTTT

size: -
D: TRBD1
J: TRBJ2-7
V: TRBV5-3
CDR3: CARSSFCGGTGGDPHEQYF
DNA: TGTGCCAGAAGCTCGTTTTGCGGCGGGACAGGGGGCGATCCCCACGAGCAGTACTTC

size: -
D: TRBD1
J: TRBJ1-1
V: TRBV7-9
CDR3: CASSSLQGPTPSTEAFF
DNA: TGTGCCAGCAGCTCCCTACAGGGGCCGACCCCGAGTACTGAAGCTTTCTTT

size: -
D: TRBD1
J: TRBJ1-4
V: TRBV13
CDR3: CASSSPGQGDEKLFF
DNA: TGTGCCAGCAGCTCGCCGGGACAGGGCGATGAAAAACTGTTTTTT

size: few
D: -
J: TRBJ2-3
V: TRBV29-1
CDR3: CSVQGTDTQYF
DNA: TGCAGCGTTCAGGGCACAGATACGCAGTATTTT

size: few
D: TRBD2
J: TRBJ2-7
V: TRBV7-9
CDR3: CASSLGASGFYEQYF
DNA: TGTGCCAGCAGCTTAGGGGCTAGCGGGTTCTACGAGCAGTACTTC

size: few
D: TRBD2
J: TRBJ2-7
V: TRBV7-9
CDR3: CASSRGTSGVEQYF
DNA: TGTGCCAGCAGCCGCGGGACTAGCGGGGTCGAGCAGTACTTC

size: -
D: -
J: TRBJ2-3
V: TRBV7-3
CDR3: CASSLGVGADTQYF
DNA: TGTGCCAGCAGCTTAGGAGTGGGAGCAGATACGCAGTATTTT